This T cell receptor beta chain was captured in a study of T cell responses to AZD1222 COVID-19 vaccine. Overall study results and limits: Samples come after the peak T cell response, not at day 14. Receipt of two AZD1222 doses was followed by a rise in Spike-specific TCR breadth and depth. The sample set comprised mostly white British donors with more females, and clonal diversity was possibly underestimated. Vaccine-related CD4 TCRs covered spike, predominating at 160-218 and 743-854.

On this clone itself: What it binds is unknown.

The repertoire was sequenced with immunoSEQ multiplex PCR; TCRdb's copy has only in-frame clones and lacks some. The table shows 120,000 to 150,000 clones, with 85% to 95% occurring only once. The CDR3 is 15 amino acids. Germline values: CDR1 LNHDA, CDR2 SQIVND (reference sequence). The junction had 7 bases not matched to a gene; V was cut back by 5 bases and J by 4 bases. This chain uses TRBV19 with TRBJ1-5, with 8 positions matching TRBD1. Sequenced here: peripheral blood, sampled on day 0 of AZD1222 vaccination. This TCR came from an adult in good health. In DNA, the CDR3 is TGTGCCAGTAGTTATGGCGGACAGGGAAATCAGCCCCAGCATTTT. It encodes CASSYGGQGNQPQHF.